This T cell receptor beta chain was found in a study of CD8 T cells in ankylosing spondylitis listed by TCRdb under 2017. About the study as a whole: The study set out to find disease-linked TCR variants by profiling T cell receptor beta repertoires in ankylosing spondylitis patients and healthy donors. Peripheral blood was sampled, and synovial fluid was also collected from ankylosing spondylitis patients. The full study cohort comprised some 27 ankylosing spondylitis patients and 85 to 120 healthy donors.

What the study reported, not specific to this receptor: Some of the motif variants had been reported before in the synovial fluid and blood of reactive arthritis patients, a finding that suggests common disease-initiation mechanisms. The disease-linked clones were reported to be significantly enriched in matched synovial fluid samples from ankylosing spondylitis patients. A CD8+ phenotype was shown by the disease-linked clones, which were found at relatively low frequencies in peripheral blood. Blood from ankylosing spondylitis patients appeared to be characterized by a TCR beta motif composed of about eight highly homologous amino acid variants.

This clonotype was observed a handful of times. Its antigen is unknown. No base quality information exists; no much larger clone differs at one position. For sequencing, an Illumina HiSeq 2500 was employed. TCR beta libraries were prepared by quantitative 5'-RACE with molecular barcodes. The paper's data handling went like this. A new computational method, built on a probabilistic model of VDJ rearrangement, was used to identify disease-linked TCR variants. The raw public reads went through TCRdb reprocessing: fastp at Q25, MiXCR clone calling, in-frame beta chains kept. One record per CDR3 amino acid sequence lists the most common genes and DNA. The V and J calls reflect TCRdb's pipeline rather than the authors' work. Counted in this sample were about 330,000 distinct CDR3 sequences; 6.5% to 10% of them appeared once. The top ten hold roughly 15% of the sample. The CDR3 holds 17 amino acids from the cysteine to the phenylalanine. Of all the DNA, just the CDR3 is kept, 51 bases in frame from base 1. V loses 1 base of germline sequence and J loses 2 bases, and the interval between the two ends is 17 bases. Per the germline V gene (reference sequence), LGHDT is the CDR1 and YNNKEL is the CDR2.

The clonotype originates from a male donor with ankylosing spondylitis. This sequence uses TRBV3-1 and TRBJ2-5, with the D gene uncertain. Sample: blood, either unsorted or a sorted T cell fraction (not recorded which). Here is the DNA: TGTGCCAGCAGCCAAGTCTACGGGTGGGGAAGGCAAGAGACCCAGTACTTC. It translates as CASSQVYGWGRQETQYF.